The 25 T cell receptor beta chains in this list originate from one sample, sequenced in a study of memory CD4+ T cells and cytomegalovirus serostatus. Single viable CD3+CD4+CD8-CD45RO+ cells were sorted as the memory CD4+ T cells. Generated by immunoSEQ multiplex PCR, the TCRdb table keeps only in-frame clones and is missing some. The table includes under 100,000 clones, about 85% detected once. Sequencing was carried out using memory CD4+ T cells from blood. These receptors were taken from an adult in good health and CMV-seronegative.

The rearrangement links TRBV2 to TRBJ1-2, with a weak D call TRBD1 (6 bases). Trimming left V 4 bases short and J 8 bases short, with 11 bases between. Germline CDR1 and CDR2: SNHLY and FYNNEI. The CDR3 extends over 12 amino acids. The CDR3 here is CASSGGRAGYTF. The DNA of the CDR3 is TGTGCCAGCAGTGGGGGGCGGGCCGGCTACACCTTC.

CDR3 region: CASSLKGQNTEAFF. The CDR3 DNA reads as TGTGCCAGCAGCTTGAAGGGACAGAACACTGAAGCTTTCTTT. The V gene is TRBV7-9, the J gene TRBJ1-1; D is possibly TRBD1 (6 bases). The CDR3 is made up of 14 amino acids. V lost 3 bases, J lost 1 base, and 9 bases lay in between. Germline V gene lookup returns CDR1 SEHNR and CDR2 FQNEAQ (reference sequence).

This clone is a singleton in its sample. This sequence joins TRBV5-3 and TRBJ2-5, with D perhaps TRBD1 or TRBD2 (5 bases each). TRBV5-3 is sorted into the ORF group, with uncertain function. V lost 4 bases to trimming and J lost 5 bases, with 18 bases between them. CDR3 length: 15 amino acids. CDR3 nucleotides: TGTGCCAGAAGCCCCTCCCTGTGGGGGTGGGAGACCCAGTACTTC. Translating it yields CARSPSLWGWETQYF.

This clone was observed a few times. CDR3 sequence reads: CASRGISGNTIYF. In DNA form, the CDR3 reads TGTGCCAGCAGAGGGATCTCTGGAAACACCATATATTTT. The rearrangement links TRBV2 to TRBJ1-3; D gene unclear. V gave up 6 bases and J gave up 0 bases, with 6 bases separating them. The CDR3 has 13 amino acids. CDR1 and CDR2 from the germline V gene are SNHLY and FYNNEI.

The chain employs TRBV5-1 and TRBJ2-3; 10 bases align to TRBD2. This CDR3 is 16 amino acids long. Germline V gene sequence: CDR1 SGHRS, CDR2 YFSETQ. Germline trimming cut 7 bases from V and 4 bases from J; bases unmatched to any gene: 12. CDR3 bases: TGCGCCAGCCAAAATGGGGCGAGCGGGGGGGCAGATACGCAGTATTTT. The encoded protein is CASQNGASGGADTQYF.

The rearrangement uses TRBV7-9 and TRBJ2-1; TRBD2 aligns across 8 bases. The V gene end was trimmed by 8 bases and the J gene end by 4 bases; junction bases not matched to a gene: 10. Per the germline V gene, CDR1 is SEHNR and CDR2 is FQNEAQ (reference sequence). The CDR3 is 15 amino acids. The CDR3 loop reads CASHPGRGLYNEQFF. For the CDR3, the DNA is TGTGCCAGCCACCCCGGGAGGGGTCTTTACAATGAGCAGTTCTTC.

This chain links TRBV5-8 with TRBJ1-2; weak D call: TRBD1 (6 bases). V was cut by 3 bases and J by 4 bases, with 13 bases left in between. The CDR3 has 14 amino acids. Germline loops: CDR1 SGHTS, CDR2 YDEGEE. The CDR3 nucleotides read TGTGCCAGCAGCTGGGGGGCTGGAACCTATGGCTACACCTTC. Protein sequence: CASSWGAGTYGYTF. Drawing the rest from reference TRBV5-8 and TRBJ1-2, the complete variable domain is EAGVTQSPTHLIKTRGQQATLRCSPISGHTSVYWYQQALGLGLQFLLWYDEGEERNRGNFPPRFSGRQFPNYSSELNVNALELEDSALYLCASSWGAGTYGYTFGSGTRLTVV.

Relative to its sample, this clone is medium-sized (0.01 to 0.1%). V gene TRBV11-2 combines with J gene TRBJ1-3; 8 nucleotides align to TRBD1. The CDR3 has 15 residues. Trimming took 1 base from V and 2 from J; bases not matched to a gene: 1. CDR1 and CDR2 (germline): SGHAT, FQNNGV. CDR3 loop: CASSLGQGTGNTIYF. The CDR3 region has the DNA TGTGCCAGCAGCTTAGGACAGGGGACTGGAAACACCATATATTTT.

The V gene is TRBV6-5, the J gene TRBJ1-5; D is undetermined. CDR1 is MNHEY and CDR2 is SVGAGI in the germline V gene. The V end was cut by 5 bases, the J end by 7 bases, with 9 bases between. This CDR3 is built from 12 residues. The chain's CDR3 is CASSGPGQPQHF. The CDR3 nucleotides are TGTGCCAGCAGTGGTCCCGGACAGCCCCAGCATTTT.

The chain uses TRBV11-1 and TRBJ1-2; possible D gene TRBD1, 6 bases. The germline gives CDR1 SGHAT, CDR2 FQDESV (reference sequence). V lost 4 bases and J lost 4, with 13 bases in between. This CDR3 is built from 14 residues. CDR3 nucleotide sequence: TGTGCCAGCAGCTCCCGGGACACCGTCTATGGCTACACCTTC. Protein product: CASSSRDTVYGYTF.

The J gene is TRBJ2-2, the V gene TRBV9; D remains unclear. V was pared by 6 bases and J by 0 bases, with 9 bases between. Germline loops: CDR1 SGDLS, CDR2 YYNGEE. This CDR3 has 14 residues. The CDR3 loop is CASTLDPNTGELFF. CDR3 DNA sequence: TGTGCCAGCACCTTGGACCCGAACACCGGGGAGCTGTTTTTT.

The chain links TRBV7-2 to TRBJ1-4; D remains unclear. V shed 6 bases and J shed 4 bases, with 6 bases lying between them. Germline V gene data show CDR1 as SGHTA and CDR2 as FQGNSA. The CDR3 is made up of 12 amino acids. CDR3 sequence reads: CASSVVNEKLFF. DNA of the CDR3: TGTGCCAGCAGTGTAGTTAATGAAAAACTGTTTTTT.

The rearrangement joins TRBV7-3 to TRBJ1-1, with TRBD1 matching over 8 bases. Germline trimming cut 3 bases from V and 6 bases from J; bases unmatched to any gene: 6. CDR1 and CDR2 (germline): SGHTA, FQGTGA. The CDR3 consists of 14 residues. This chain's CDR3 is CASSLTRTGSEAFF. The DNA of the CDR3 is TGTGCCAGCAGCTTGACCCGGACAGGGTCTGAAGCTTTCTTT.

The chain carries TRBV18 and TRBJ1-3, with D possibly being TRBD1 (5 bases). Deletions cut 0 bases from V and 0 bases from J, with 6 bases between. The germline gives CDR1 KGHSH, CDR2 LQKENI. This CDR3 has 15 amino acids. CDR3 sequence: CASSPPTDSGNTIYF. The CDR3 DNA follows: TGTGCCAGCTCACCACCGACAGACTCTGGAAACACCATATATTTT.

This chain joins TRBV2 and TRBJ2-5; 11 positions match TRBD2. This CDR3 spans 22 amino acids. V shed 2 bases and J 3 bases; nucleotides not matched to a gene: 23. Germline-derived CDR1 and CDR2 are SNHLY and FYNNEI. The chain's CDR3 is CASSEFLRRASGGSSPEETQYF. CDR3 bases: TGTGCCAGCAGTGAATTCCTCCGTAGGGCTAGCGGGGGGTCCAGCCCCGAAGAGACCCAGTACTTC.

This chain connects TRBV2 to TRBJ2-1; D not resolved. Germline assignment: CDR1 SNHLY and CDR2 FYNNEI. The CDR3 sequence is 12 residues long. The ends were cut back, 5 bases at V and 9 bases at J, with 11 bases in the middle. Written as DNA, the CDR3 is TGTGCCAGCAGTATGCAGCTTTCTGAGCAGTTCTTC. It codes for CASSMQLSEQFF.

The chain combines TRBV6-5 with TRBJ1-2; the D gene is possibly TRBD1 (6 bases). The CDR3 contains 13 residues. Germline V gene lookup returns CDR1 MNHEY and CDR2 SVGAGI. V was trimmed by 6 bases and J by 8 bases, leaving 16 bases between them. For the CDR3, the DNA is TGTGCCAGCAGCCAGACAGGAGTGAACGGCTACACCTTC. Translation gives CASSQTGVNGYTF.

This chain joins TRBV7-3 and TRBJ2-3, with a weak D call TRBD1 (6 bases). From germline, CDR1 is SGHTA and CDR2 FQGTGA. Deletions cut 2 bases from V and 3 bases from J, with 12 bases between. This CDR3 contains 15 residues. The CDR3 spells CASSLQGQWTDTQYF. The CDR3 region has the DNA TGTGCCAGCAGCTTACAGGGACAATGGACAGATACGCAGTATTTT.

V is TRBV7-3 and J is TRBJ2-2; 7 positions match TRBD2. The CDR3 consists of 17 residues. The ends lost 4 bases at V and 1 base at J; junction bases unmatched: 9. Germline V gives CDR1 SGHTA, CDR2 FQGTGA. The CDR3 reads CASSSPQGGGNTGELFF. The DNA for the CDR3 is TGTGCCAGCAGCTCGCCTCAGGGCGGGGGGAACACCGGGGAGCTGTTTTTT.

This sequence joins TRBV11-2 and TRBJ2-5; 8 bases are shared with TRBD1. V was clipped by 5 bases and J by 5 bases; unmatched bases: 22. CDR3 size: 19 residues. The germline gives CDR1 SGHAT, CDR2 FQNNGV. CDR3 sequence: CASSPTGVRFASDLETQYF. The CDR3 bases are TGTGCCAGCAGCCCGACAGGGGTGAGGTTTGCATCAGATCTGGAGACCCAGTACTTC.

The chain has TRBV19 and TRBJ1-1; TRBD1 agrees at 8 bases. Germline assignment: CDR1 LNHDA and CDR2 SQIVND (reference sequence). The CDR3 has 14 residues. V lost 4 bases, J lost 4 bases, and 5 bases stayed unmatched. The CDR3 region has the DNA TGTGCCAGTAGTACCGGACAGGGTGGCACTGAAGCTTTCTTT. Translating it yields CASSTGQGGTEAFF.

The chain combines TRBV6-5 with TRBJ2-7; 7 bases are shared with TRBD1. The CDR3 has 13 residues. V dropped 6 bases and J dropped 6; count of bases not matched to a gene: 8. The germline CDR1 and CDR2 sequences are MNHEY and SVGAGI. Here the CDR3 reads CASSRQGPGEQYF. CDR3 sequence (DNA): TGTGCCAGCAGCCGACAGGGCCCTGGCGAGCAGTACTTC.

The chain joins TRBV5-4 to TRBJ1-2; D perhaps matches TRBD1 (5 bases). Germline CDR1 SGHNT, CDR2 YYREEE (reference sequence). This CDR3 is 15 amino acids long. The ends were cut back, 4 bases at V and 6 bases at J, with 19 bases in the middle. CDR3 region: CASSLPRGRQNGYTF. DNA of the CDR3: TGTGCCAGCAGCCTTCCAAGGGGTCGCCAAAATGGCTACACCTTC.

The CDR3 loop is CASSTRTETQYF. The DNA of the CDR3 is TGTGCCAGCAGTACACGTACAGAGACCCAGTACTTC. The rearrangement joins TRBV2 to TRBJ2-5; D unclear. Germline V gene data show CDR1 as SNHLY and CDR2 as FYNNEI. CDR3 length equals 12 residues. V shed 5 bases and J shed 4 bases, with 8 bases lying between them.

The chain has TRBV6-6 and TRBJ1-1, with D possibly TRBD1 on 6 matching bases. The CDR3 sequence is 12 residues long. Germline V lookup: CDR1 MNHNY, CDR2 SVGAGI (reference sequence). V shed 10 bases and J shed 1 base, with 10 bases lying between them. CDR3 sequence (DNA): TGTGCCATCCAGGGGTGGAACACTGAAGCTTTCTTT. It translates to CAIQGWNTEAFF.